The 7 T cell receptor beta chains listed next were all sequenced from one sample in a study of blood T cell repertoires in COVID-19. TCRdb keeps only in-frame clones here, not all; method: immunoSEQ multiplex PCR. The sample shows some 67,000 clones, 60% to 80% of them seen only once. Sequenced input: peripheral blood. The receptor set was obtained from a woman in her sixties with acute or convalescent COVID-19.

The rearrangement uses TRBV6-5 and TRBJ2-7; D is perhaps TRBD2 (5 bases). The germline gives CDR1 MNHEY, CDR2 SVGAGI. V was pared by 10 bases and J by 4 bases, with 23 bases between. The CDR3 sequence is 15 residues long. CDR3 amino acids: CAIFSGRGNKYEQYF. The CDR3 nucleotides read TGTGCCATCTTCAGTGGACGAGGGAATAAGTACGAGCAGTACTTC.

This chain links TRBV12-2 with TRBJ1-3. TRBV12-2 is designated a pseudogene. The CDR3 sequence is 17 residues long. The CDR3, as DNA: TGTGCAAGTCGCTTAGAACCGGCCGGAGTCTCTGGAAACACCATATATTTT. It encodes CASRLEPAGVSGNTIYF.

This clone was recorded a few times. V is TRBV28 and J is TRBJ2-7; 7 bases match TRBD1. CDR1 and CDR2 (germline): MDHEN, SYDVKM. The length of the CDR3 is 16 residues. V lost 1 base and J lost 1; bases outside the gene matches: 7. CDR3 loop: CASSLYLTGISYEQYF. CDR3 DNA sequence: TGTGCCAGCAGTTTATATCTGACAGGGATTTCCTACGAGCAGTACTTC. The variable domain in full, with the rest retrieved from reference TRBV28 and TRBJ2-7, is DVKVTQSSRYLVKRTGEKVFLECVQDMDHENMFWYRQDPGLGLRLIYFSYDVKMKEKGDIPEGYSVSREKKERFSLILESASTNQTSMYLCASSLYLTGISYEQYFGPGTRLTVT.

The chain recombines TRBV19 with TRBJ2-7; no firm D call. Trimming took 5 bases from V and 0 from J, leaving 8 bases between them. Germline V gene lookup returns CDR1 LNHDA and CDR2 SQIVND (reference sequence). The CDR3 has 13 residues. CDR3 DNA: TGTGCCAGTAGTCGCGAGTACTCCTACGAGCAGTACTTC. This translates into CASSREYSYEQYF.

V gene TRBV29-1 combines with J gene TRBJ2-1, with 12 bases matching TRBD2. The germline V gene has CDR1 SQVTM and CDR2 ANQGSEA. V trimming: 7 bases; J trimming: 0 bases; junction bases outside the gene matches: 4. The CDR3 has 15 residues. The CDR3 sequence: CSAELAGGSYNEQFF. DNA of the CDR3: TGCAGCGCCGAACTAGCGGGGGGCTCCTACAATGAGCAGTTCTTC.

The gene calls are TRBV4-3 and TRBJ2-7; no clear D gene. V shed 1 base and J shed 0 bases, with 10 bases lying between them. CDR3 size: 15 residues. CDR1 is LGHNA, CDR2 YSLEER, per germline. In nucleotides, the CDR3 is TGCGCCAGCAGCCAAGGGCTGGGCACCTCCTACGAGCAGTACTTC. The encoded protein is CASSQGLGTSYEQYF.

The chain has TRBV11-3 and TRBJ2-1, with TRBD1 identical over 8 bases. Trimming cost V 5 bases and J 7 bases; bases outside gene matches: 10. This CDR3 is 15 amino acids long. Germline V gives CDR1 SGHNT, CDR2 YENEEA. The CDR3 sequence is CASSTRTGLLNEQFF. The CDR3 nucleotides read TGTGCCAGCAGCACCAGGACAGGGTTATTGAATGAGCAGTTCTTC.